This is a list of T cell receptor delta chains from one sample in a study of Vδ1+ human thymocytes. TCRdb repeated clone calling on the multiplex PCR reads with CATT. The sample records just under 55,000 delta-chain clones, around 15% being singletons. Sequencing was done on a sample of Vdelta1+ gamma-delta thymocytes from the thymus. The origin of the receptors is a boy younger than two who had congenital heart surgery. CDR3s include the opening cysteine and the closing phenylalanine or tryptophan. D genes are given only for firm matches. Clone size is given for some rows only: seen once, a few or many times, or a class if the clone is expanded.

v_call	clone_size	d_call	j_call	cdr3_nt	cdr3_aa
TRDV1	few	TRDD3	TRDJ1	TGTGCTCTTGGGGAACCCCACTCTTCGTTTACTGGGGGACTGTACACCGATAAACTCATCTTT	CALGEPHSSFTGGLYTDKLIF
TRDV1	NA	TRDD3	TRDJ1	TGTGCTCTTGGGGAAGGCGCCTCGCTACGTTGGTGGGGGATAGATAAACTCATCTTT	CALGEGASLRWWGIDKLIF
TRDV1	NA	NA	TRDJ1	TGTGCTCTTGGGGAACCGATACAGACCGATAAACTCATCTTT	CALGEPIQTDKLIF
TRDV2	medium-sized	NA	TRDJ1	TGTGCCTGTGACACCGCACGGATCCCCCGAAGCACCGATAAACTCATCTTT	CACDTARIPRSTDKLIF
TRDV1	few	NA	TRDJ1	TGTGCTCTTGGGGAAATCATCTACGTTCGGGACCCAAAGGTATACACCGATAAACTCATCTTT	CALGEIIYVRDPKVYTDKLIF
TRDV1	few	TRDD2	TRDJ1	TGTGCTCTTGGGAGGCCTTCCTACGGATATTACACCGATAAACTCATCTTT	CALGRPSYGYYTDKLIF
TRDV1	few	NA	TRDJ1	TGTGCTCTTGGCTTCATCGGATGTCTGGGCACCGATAAGCTCATCTTT	CALGFIGCLGTDKLIF
TRDV1	few	TRDD3	TRDJ1	TGTGCTCTTGGGGAAATCCTAGTACTGGGGGATACTACCGATAAACTCATCTTT	CALGEILVLGDTTDKLIF
TRDV1	NA	TRDD3	TRDJ1	TGTGCTCTTGGGGAACTGTTCTACGGAGTACTGGGGGATACGCTTCGGGAGGATAAACTCATCTTT	CALGELFYGVLGDTLREDKLIF
TRDV1	NA	TRDD3	TRDJ1	TGTGCTCTTGGGGAAGGTGGGCTACTGGGGGACCCCTACACCGATAAACTCATCTTT	CALGEGGLLGDPYTDKLIF
TRDV1	few	TRDD3	TRDJ1	TGTGCTCTTGGGGAACTAGTATCAGTACACTGGGGGAAACTCATCTTT	CALGELVSVHWGKLIF
TRDV1	NA	TRDD3	TRDJ1	TGTGCTCTTGGGGAACTACGGTTGGGGGACTTGGGGATCGGAGCCGATAAACTCATCTTT	CALGELRLGDLGIGADKLIF
TRDV1	NA	NA	TRDJ1	TGTGCTCTTGGGGAACGGGCTCCCGCACGCCAACTCATCTTT	CALGERAPARQLIF
TRDV1	NA	NA	TRDJ1	TGTGCTCTTGGGGAACTTACGGTCGCGTACACCGATAAACTCATCTTT	CALGELTVAYTDKLIF
TRDV1	few	NA	TRDJ1	TGTGCTCTTGGGGAACATCGGCCTTCCCACACGTACTGGGGATTACTCATCTTT	CALGEHRPSHTYWGLLIF
TRDV2	medium-sized	NA	TRDJ2	TGTGCCTGTGACAACGGGCTGGGGTGTAGAACAGCACAACTCTTCTTT	CACDNGLGCRTAQLFF
TRDV1	NA	NA	TRDJ1	TGTGCTCTTGGGGTCCTTCCCAAACTCATCTTT	CALGVLPKLIF
TRDV1	NA	TRDD3	TRDJ1	TGTGCTCTTGGGGAACTCTTCCCCCGGAGCGCTGGGGGATACTACGGAGAACTCATCTTT	CALGELFPRSAGGYYGELIF
TRDV1	few	TRDD3	TRDJ1	TGTGCTCTTGGGGTACCAAATCCTGGGTGGGGGATGGGGTACACCGATAAACTCATCTTT	CALGVPNPGWGMGYTDKLIF
TRDV1	NA	TRDD3	TRDJ2	TGTGCTCTTGGGGAACTATCGGCCCTACTGGGGGATAGCAGGCCTGGGAAGACAGCACAACTCTTCTTT	CALGELSALLGDSRPGKTAQLFF
TRDV1	few	NA	TRDJ1	TGTGCTCTTGGGGAACTACTCCAGATTTGGGGCCATCACCCGCTTTACACCGATAAACTCATCTTT	CALGELLQIWGHHPLYTDKLIF
TRDV1	few	NA	TRDJ1	TGTGCTCTTGGGGAAAACTGGCCTCCCACCCCTATACCAGGCAAACTCATCTTT	CALGENWPPTPIPGKLIF
TRDV1	NA	TRDD3	TRDJ1	TGTGCTCTTGGGGAATGCGGCGGCTGGGGGTCCACCGATAAACTCATCTTT	CALGECGGWGSTDKLIF
TRDV1	NA	TRDD3	TRDJ1	TGTGCTCTTGGGAACCCGCTTCCAACCTGGGGGATACGTTGCGATAAACTCATCTTT	CALGNPLPTWGIRCDKLIF
TRDV1	NA	TRDD3	TRDJ1	TGTGCTCTTGGGGAAGAGCTAACCCTGGGGGAGTACACCGATAAACTCATCTTT	CALGEELTLGEYTDKLIF
TRDV1	NA	TRDD3	TRDJ1	TGTGCTCTTGGGGTCCCTATTACTCGGGGGATATGGACCGATAAACTCATCTTT	CALGVPITRGIWTDKLIF
TRDV1	few	TRDD2	TRDJ1	TGTGCTCTTGGGCCTCGCTTCCTACGGTACACCGATAAACTCATCTTT	CALGPRFLRYTDKLIF
TRDV1	NA	TRDD3	TRDJ1	TGTGCTCTTGGGGAACTAGATGTTCCTAGATCTGGGGGATACGAAGACACCGATAAACTCATCTTT	CALGELDVPRSGGYEDTDKLIF
TRDV1	once	TRDD3	TRDJ1	TGTGCTCTTGGGGAACTCCCGGAGTTCTACTTTGACTGGGGGATAGGGGACGATAAACTCATCTTT	CALGELPEFYFDWGIGDDKLIF